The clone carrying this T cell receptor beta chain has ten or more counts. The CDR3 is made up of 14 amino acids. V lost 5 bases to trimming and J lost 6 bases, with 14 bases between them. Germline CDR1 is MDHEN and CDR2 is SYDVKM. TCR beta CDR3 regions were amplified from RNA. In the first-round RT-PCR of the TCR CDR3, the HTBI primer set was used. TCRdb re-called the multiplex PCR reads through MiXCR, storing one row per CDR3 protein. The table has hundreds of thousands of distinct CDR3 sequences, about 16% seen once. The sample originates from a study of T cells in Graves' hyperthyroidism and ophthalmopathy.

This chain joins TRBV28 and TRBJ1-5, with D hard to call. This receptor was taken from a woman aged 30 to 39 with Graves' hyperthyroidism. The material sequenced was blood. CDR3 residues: CASSPPSYGQPQHF. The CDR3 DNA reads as TGTGCCAGCAGTCCCCCCTCTTATGGTCAGCCCCAGCATTTT.